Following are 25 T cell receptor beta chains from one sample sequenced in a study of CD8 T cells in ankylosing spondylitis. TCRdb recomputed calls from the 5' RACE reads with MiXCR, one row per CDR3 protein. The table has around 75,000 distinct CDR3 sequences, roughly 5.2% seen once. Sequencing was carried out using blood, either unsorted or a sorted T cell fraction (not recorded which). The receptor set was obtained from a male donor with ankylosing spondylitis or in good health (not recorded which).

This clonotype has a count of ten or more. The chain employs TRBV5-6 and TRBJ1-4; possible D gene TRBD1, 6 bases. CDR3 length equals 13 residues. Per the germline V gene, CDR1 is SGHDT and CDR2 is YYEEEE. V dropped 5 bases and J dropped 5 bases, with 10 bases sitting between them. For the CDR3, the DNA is TGTGCCAGCAGAACCGGACAGAATGAAAAACTGTTTTTT. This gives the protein CASRTGQNEKLFF.

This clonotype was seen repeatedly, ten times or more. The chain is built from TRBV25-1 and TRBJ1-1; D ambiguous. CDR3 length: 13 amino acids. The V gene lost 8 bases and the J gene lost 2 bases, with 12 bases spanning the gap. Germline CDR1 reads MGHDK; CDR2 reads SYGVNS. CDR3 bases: TGTGCCAGCCGCCGGCGAGAAAACACTGAAGCTTTCTTT. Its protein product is CASRRRENTEAFF.

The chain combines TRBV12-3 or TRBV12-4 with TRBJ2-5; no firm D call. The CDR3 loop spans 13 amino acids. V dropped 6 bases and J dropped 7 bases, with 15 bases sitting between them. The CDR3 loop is CASRTMRSATQYF. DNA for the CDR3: TGTGCCAGCAGGACGATGCGGTCGGCGACCCAGTACTTC.

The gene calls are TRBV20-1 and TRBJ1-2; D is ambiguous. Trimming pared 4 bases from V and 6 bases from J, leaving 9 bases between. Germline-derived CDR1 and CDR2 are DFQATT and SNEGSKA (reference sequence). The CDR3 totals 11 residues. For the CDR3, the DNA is TGCAGTGCTAACCGGGGAAATGGCTACACCTTC. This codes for CSANRGNGYTF.

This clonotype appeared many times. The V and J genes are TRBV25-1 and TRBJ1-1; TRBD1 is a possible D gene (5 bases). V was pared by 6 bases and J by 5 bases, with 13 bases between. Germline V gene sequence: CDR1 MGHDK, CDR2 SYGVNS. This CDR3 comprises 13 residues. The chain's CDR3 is CASSREGRTEAFF. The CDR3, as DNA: TGTGCCAGCAGCAGGGAGGGACGGACTGAAGCTTTCTTT. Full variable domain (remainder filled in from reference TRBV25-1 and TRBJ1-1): EADIYQTPRYLVIGTGKKITLECSQTMGHDKMYWYQQDPGMELHLIHYSYGVNSTEKGDLSSESTVSRIRTEHFPLTLESARPSHTSQYLCASSREGRTEAFFGQGTRLTVV.

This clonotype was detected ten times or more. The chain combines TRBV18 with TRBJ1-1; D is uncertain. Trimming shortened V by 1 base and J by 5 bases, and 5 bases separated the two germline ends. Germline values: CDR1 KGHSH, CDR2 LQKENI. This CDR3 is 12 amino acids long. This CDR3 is CASSPQSTEAFF. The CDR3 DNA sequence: TGTGCCAGCTCACCACAGAGTACTGAAGCTTTCTTT.

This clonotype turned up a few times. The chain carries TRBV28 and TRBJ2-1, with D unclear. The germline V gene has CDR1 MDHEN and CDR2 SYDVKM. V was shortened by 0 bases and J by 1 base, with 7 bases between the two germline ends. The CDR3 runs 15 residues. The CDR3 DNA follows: TGTGCCAGCAGTTTATGGGACGGTTCCTACAATGAGCAGTTCTTC. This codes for CASSLWDGSYNEQFF.

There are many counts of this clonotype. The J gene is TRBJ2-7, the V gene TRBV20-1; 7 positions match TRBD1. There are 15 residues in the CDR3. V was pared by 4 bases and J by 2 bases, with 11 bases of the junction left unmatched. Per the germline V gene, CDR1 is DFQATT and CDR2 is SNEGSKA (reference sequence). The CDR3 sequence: CSATTSGTVTYEQYF. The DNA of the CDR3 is TGCAGTGCTACTACCTCCGGGACAGTGACCTACGAGCAGTACTTC.

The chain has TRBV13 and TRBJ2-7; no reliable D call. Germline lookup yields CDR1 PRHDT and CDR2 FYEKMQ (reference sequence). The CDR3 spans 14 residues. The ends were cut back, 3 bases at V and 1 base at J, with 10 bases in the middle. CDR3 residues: CASSFQIGSYEQYF. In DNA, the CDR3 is TGTGCCAGCAGCTTCCAGATAGGGTCCTACGAGCAGTACTTC.

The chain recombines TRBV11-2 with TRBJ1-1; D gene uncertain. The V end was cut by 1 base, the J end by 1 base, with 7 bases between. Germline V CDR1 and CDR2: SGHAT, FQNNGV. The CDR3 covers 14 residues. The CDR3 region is CASSLAWTNTEAFF. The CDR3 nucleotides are TGTGCCAGCAGCTTAGCCTGGACGAACACTGAAGCTTTCTTT.

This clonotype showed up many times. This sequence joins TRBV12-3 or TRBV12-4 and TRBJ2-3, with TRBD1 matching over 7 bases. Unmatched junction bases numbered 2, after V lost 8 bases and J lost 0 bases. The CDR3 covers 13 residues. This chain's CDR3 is CASDRDSTDTQYF. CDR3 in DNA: TGTGCCAGCGACAGGGATAGCACAGATACGCAGTATTTT.

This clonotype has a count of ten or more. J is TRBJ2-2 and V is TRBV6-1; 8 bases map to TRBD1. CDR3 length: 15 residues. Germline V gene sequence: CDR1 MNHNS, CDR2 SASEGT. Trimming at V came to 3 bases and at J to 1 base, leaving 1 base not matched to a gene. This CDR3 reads CASSDRGLNTGELFF. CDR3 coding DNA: TGTGCCAGCAGTGACAGGGGGCTGAACACCGGGGAGCTGTTTTTT.

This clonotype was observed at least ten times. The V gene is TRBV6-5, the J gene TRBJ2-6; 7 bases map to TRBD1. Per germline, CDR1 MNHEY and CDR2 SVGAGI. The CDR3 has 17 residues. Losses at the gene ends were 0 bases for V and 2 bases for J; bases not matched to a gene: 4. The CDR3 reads CASSYSSRGPGANVLTF. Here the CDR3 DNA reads TGTGCCAGCAGTTACTCGAGTAGGGGGCCTGGGGCCAACGTCCTGACTTTC.

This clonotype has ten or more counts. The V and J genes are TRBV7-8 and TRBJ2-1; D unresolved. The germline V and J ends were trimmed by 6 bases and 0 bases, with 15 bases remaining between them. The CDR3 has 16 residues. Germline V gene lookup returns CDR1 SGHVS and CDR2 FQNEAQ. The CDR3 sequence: CASSQAGRNSYNEQFF. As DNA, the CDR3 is TGTGCCAGCAGTCAGGCCGGACGTAACTCCTACAATGAGCAGTTCTTC. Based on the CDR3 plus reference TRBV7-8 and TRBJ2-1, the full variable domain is GAGVSQSPRYKVAKRGQDVALRCDPISGHVSLFWYQQALGQGPEFLTYFQNEAQLDKSGLPSDRFFAERPEGSVSTLKIQRTQQEDSAVYLCASSQAGRNSYNEQFFGPGTRLTVL.

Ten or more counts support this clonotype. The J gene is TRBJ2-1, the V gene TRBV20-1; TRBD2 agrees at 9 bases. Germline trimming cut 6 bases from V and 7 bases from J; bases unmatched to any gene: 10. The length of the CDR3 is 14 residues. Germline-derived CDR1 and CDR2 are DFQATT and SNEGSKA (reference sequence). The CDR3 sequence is CSAHAGGALNEQFF. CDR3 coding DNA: TGCAGTGCCCACGCGGGGGGGGCCTTAAATGAGCAGTTCTTC.

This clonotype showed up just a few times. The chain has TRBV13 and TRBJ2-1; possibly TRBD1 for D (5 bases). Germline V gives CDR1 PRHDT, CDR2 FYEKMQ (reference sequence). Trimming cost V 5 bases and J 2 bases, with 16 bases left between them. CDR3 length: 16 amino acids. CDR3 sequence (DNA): TGTGCCAGCAGCGGGTGGGGCAAGGGCACCTACAATGAGCAGTTCTTC. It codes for CASSGWGKGTYNEQFF.

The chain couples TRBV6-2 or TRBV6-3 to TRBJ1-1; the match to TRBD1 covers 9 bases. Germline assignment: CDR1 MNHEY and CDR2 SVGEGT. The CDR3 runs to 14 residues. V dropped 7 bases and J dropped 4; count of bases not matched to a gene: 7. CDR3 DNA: TGTGCCAGCACCTTACCGGACAGGGGCACTGAAGCTTTCTTT. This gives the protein CASTLPDRGTEAFF.

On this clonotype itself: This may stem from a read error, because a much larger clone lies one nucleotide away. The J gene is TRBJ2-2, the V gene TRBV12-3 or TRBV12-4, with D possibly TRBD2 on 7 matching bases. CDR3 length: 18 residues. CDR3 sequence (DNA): TGTGCCATCAGTTTATTTGGGAAGGGGGGGAGAAACACCGGGGAGCTGTTTTTT. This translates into CAISLFGKGGRNTGELFF.

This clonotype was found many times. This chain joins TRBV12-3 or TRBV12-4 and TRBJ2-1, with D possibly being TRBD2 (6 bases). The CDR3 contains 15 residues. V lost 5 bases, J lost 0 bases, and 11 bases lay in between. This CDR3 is CASSAAGLSYNEQFF. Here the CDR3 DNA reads TGTGCCAGCAGTGCAGCGGGTCTCTCCTACAATGAGCAGTTCTTC.

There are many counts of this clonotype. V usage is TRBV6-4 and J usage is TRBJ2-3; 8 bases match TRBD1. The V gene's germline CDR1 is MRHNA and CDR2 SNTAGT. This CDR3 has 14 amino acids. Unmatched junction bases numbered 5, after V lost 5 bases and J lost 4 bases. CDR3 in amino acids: CASSPATGADTQYF. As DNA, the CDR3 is TGTGCCAGCAGTCCCGCGACAGGGGCAGATACGCAGTATTTT.

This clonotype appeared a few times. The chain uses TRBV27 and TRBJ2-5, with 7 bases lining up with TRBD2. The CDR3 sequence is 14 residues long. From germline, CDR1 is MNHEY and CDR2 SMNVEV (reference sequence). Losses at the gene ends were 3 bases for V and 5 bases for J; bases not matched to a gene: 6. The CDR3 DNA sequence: TGTGCCAGCAGTTTGGACGGGGGGAAGGAGACCCAGTACTTC. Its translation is CASSLDGGKETQYF.

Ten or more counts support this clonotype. This CDR3 is CASSLGQVDQPQHF. For the CDR3, the DNA is TGCGCCAGCAGCTTGGGGCAGGTCGATCAGCCCCAGCATTTT. The chain combines TRBV5-1 with TRBJ1-5; D is uncertain. Germline V CDR1 and CDR2: SGHRS, YFSETQ. The CDR3 totals 14 residues. V shed 0 bases and J shed 5 bases, with 9 bases lying between them.

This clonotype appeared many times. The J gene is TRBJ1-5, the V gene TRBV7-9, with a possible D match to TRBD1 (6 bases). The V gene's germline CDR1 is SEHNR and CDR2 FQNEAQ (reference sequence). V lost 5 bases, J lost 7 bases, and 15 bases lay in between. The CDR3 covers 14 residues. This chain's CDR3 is CASSHQGKGQPQHF. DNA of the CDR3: TGTGCCAGCAGCCACCAGGGGAAAGGGCAGCCCCAGCATTTT.

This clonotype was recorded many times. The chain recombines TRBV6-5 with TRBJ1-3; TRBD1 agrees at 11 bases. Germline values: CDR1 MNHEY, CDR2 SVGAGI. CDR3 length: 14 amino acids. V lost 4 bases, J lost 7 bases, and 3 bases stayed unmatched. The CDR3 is CASSSDRGRNTIYF. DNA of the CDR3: TGTGCCAGCAGTTCGGACAGGGGGCGGAACACCATATATTTT.

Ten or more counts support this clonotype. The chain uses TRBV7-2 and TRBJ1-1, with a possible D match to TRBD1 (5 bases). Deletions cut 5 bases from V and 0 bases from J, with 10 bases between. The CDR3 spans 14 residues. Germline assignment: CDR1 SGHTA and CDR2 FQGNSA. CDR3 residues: CASSPARVNTEAFF. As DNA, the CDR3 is TGTGCCAGCAGCCCCGCCAGGGTGAACACTGAAGCTTTCTTT. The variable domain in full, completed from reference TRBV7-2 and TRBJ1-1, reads GAGVSQSPSNKVTEKGKDVELRCDPISGHTALYWYRQSLGQGLEFLIYFQGNSAPDKSGLPSDRFSAERTGGSVSTLTIQRTQQEDSAVYLCASSPARVNTEAFFGQGTRLTVV.